Included here is one TCR beta chain sequence, with context. The sample is drawn from a study of blood T cell repertoires in COVID-19. The assay was immunoSEQ multiplex PCR, and TCRdb's table has in-frame clones only and misses some. The sample lists about 68,000 clones; roughly 84% were seen once. The clonotype originates from a man aged 50-59 years with active COVID-19. The specimen was peripheral blood.

This CDR3 reads CASSYSIRTRSTDTQYF. CDR3 sequence (DNA): TGTGCCAGCAGTTACTCGATTAGGACTAGAAGCACAGATACGCAGTATTTT. The chain is built from TRBV6-2 or TRBV6-3 and TRBJ2-3, with 7 bases that match TRBD2. The CDR3 consists of 17 residues. Germline loops: CDR1 MNHEY, CDR2 SVGEGT. Trimming at V came to 0 bases and at J to 0 bases, leaving 6 bases not matched to a gene.